The 4 T cell receptor beta chains given below trace back to one sample, sequenced in a study of T cells in Graves' hyperthyroidism and ophthalmopathy. Amplification of TCR beta CDR3 regions was performed using RNA transcripts as template. Carried out on the TCR CDR3, a first-round RT-PCR used the HTBI primer set. TCRdb analysed the multiplex PCR reads with MiXCR anew, one entry per CDR3 protein. This sample has nearly 750,000 distinct CDR3 sequences, with about a third found just once. Specimen: blood. The receptors come from a woman in her thirties or forties with Graves' hyperthyroidism.

This clonotype was found a few times. The chain employs TRBV7-2 and TRBJ2-2; D is unclear. The CDR3 covers 15 residues. CDR1 and CDR2 from the germline V gene are SGHTA and FQGNSA. The V gene lost 4 bases and the J gene lost 0 bases, with 9 bases spanning the gap. CDR3 nucleotides: TGTGCCAGCAGCTCCCGAAATTCGAACACCGGGGAGCTGTTTTTT. It translates to CASSSRNSNTGELFF.

This clonotype was observed a handful of times. The chain links TRBV24-1 to TRBJ1-2; 12 nucleotides align to TRBD1. The CDR3 loop spans 16 amino acids. Germline loops: CDR1 KGHDR, CDR2 SFDVKD. V gave up 11 bases and J gave up 6 bases; unmatched junction bases: 15. CDR3 sequence (DNA): TGTGCCAGCACTTCTCGGGGGACAGGGGGCCTCCATGGCTACACCTTC. Translating it yields CASTSRGTGGLHGYTF.

This clonotype has just a few counts. Mismatch with germline at one junction end may stem from a read error. The chain carries TRBV5-1 and TRBJ1-1; 8 bases line up with TRBD1. CDR3 length equals 18 residues. CDR1 and CDR2 (germline): SGHRS, YFSETQ. CDR3 loop: CASSLVPGQALPYTEAFF. CDR3 nucleotides: TGTGCCAGCAGCTTAGTACCGGGACAGGCGCTCCCGTACACTGAAGCTTTCTTT. The whole variable domain, filled in from reference TRBV5-1 and TRBJ1-1, reads KAGVTQTPRYLIKTRGQQVTLSCSPISGHRSVSWYQQTPGQGLQFLFEYFSETQRNKGNFPGRFSGRQFSNSRSEMNVSTLELGDSALYLCASSLVPGQALPYTEAFFGQGTRLTVV.

This clonotype has a handful of counts. The genes are TRBV12-3 or TRBV12-4 and TRBJ1-5, with unresolved D. The V gene lost 2 bases and the J gene lost 4 bases, with 15 bases spanning the gap. The length of the CDR3 is 16 residues. In DNA form, the CDR3 reads TGTGCCAGCAGTTTACTGGCTAGAAGGGCAAATCAGCCCCAGCATTTT. It translates to CASSLLARRANQPQHF.